This entry lists 21 T cell receptor beta chains sequenced from one sample in a study of cytomegalovirus exposure and HLA in healthy donors. Researchers ran the PCR with 60 Vbeta and 13 Jbeta primers. The protocol was immunoSEQ multiplex PCR, while the TCRdb copy is restricted to in-frame clones and leaves out a portion. This sample has over 150,000 clones, with about 80% found just once. Sequenced: PBMCs. The receptors come from a man aged 25 to 45 in good health and CMV-seronegative.

This chain connects TRBV7-6 to TRBJ1-4; D is perhaps TRBD1 (6 bases). The length of the CDR3 is 16 residues. Between the trimmed V and J ends, which lost 5 bases and 8 bases, there was a span of 21 bases. Germline V gene sequence: CDR1 SGHVS, CDR2 FNYEAQ. The CDR3 bases are TGTGCCAGCAGCCCCCACGGGGGGGCGGTGGTGGAAAAACTGTTTTTT. Amino acids: CASSPHGGAVVEKLFF.

The sample holds a few counts of this clone. Here the CDR3 reads CASSVSGGRYEQYF. The CDR3 nucleotides read TGCGCCAGCAGCGTTTCAGGGGGCCGCTACGAGCAGTACTTC. V gene TRBV5-1 combines with J gene TRBJ2-5; TRBD1 aligns across 8 bases. The closer fit of TRBJ2-7 to the DNA end suggests the J call may be wrong. Per the germline V gene, CDR1 is SGHRS and CDR2 is YFSETQ. The CDR3 is 14 residues long.

The gene calls are TRBV7-8 and TRBJ2-5; the match to TRBD2 covers 8 bases. Per the germline V gene, CDR1 is SGHVS and CDR2 is FQNEAQ. CDR3 size: 15 residues. Germline trimming cut 1 base from V and 11 bases from J; bases unmatched to any gene: 12. CDR3 protein: CASSLGPAGVDEQYF. For the CDR3, the DNA is TGTGCCAGCAGCTTAGGCCCAGCGGGGGTAGATGAGCAGTACTTC.

The rearrangement uses TRBV28 and TRBJ1-1; possibly TRBD1 for D (6 bases). V was cut by 4 bases and J by 1 base, with 13 bases left in between. The CDR3 has 15 amino acids. Germline V CDR1 and CDR2: MDHEN, SYDVKM. Here the CDR3 reads CASSSKWGRNTEAFF. The DNA of the CDR3 is TGTGCCAGCAGTTCAAAGTGGGGGCGGAACACTGAAGCTTTCTTT.

This clone has only a few counts. The V and J genes are TRBV4-3 and TRBJ1-1, with 8 bases aligning to TRBD1. The CDR3 consists of 15 residues. Germline CDR1 LGHNA, CDR2 YSLEER. J gave up 4 bases and V 0 bases, and 4 bases lay outside the gene matches. The CDR3, as DNA: TGCGCCAGCAGCCAAGATCCCACAGGGGGCACTGAAGCTTTCTTT. Amino acid sequence: CASSQDPTGGTEAFF.

The gene calls are TRBV9 and TRBJ1-1, with TRBD1 identical over 7 bases. The germline V gene has CDR1 SGDLS and CDR2 YYNGEE. The CDR3 spans 17 residues. J was trimmed by 3 bases and V by 3 bases; bases with no gene match: 14. The CDR3 bases are TGTGCCAGCAGCGCGGCGGCCGCAGGGGGATTTCACACTGAAGCTTTCTTT. Translated: CASSAAAAGGFHTEAFF.

The chain uses TRBV12-5 and TRBJ1-1; perhaps TRBD1 as D (5 bases). Germline CDR1 and CDR2: LGHNT and FRNRAP. The CDR3 is 13 residues long. Trimming took 5 bases from V and 5 from J, leaving 12 bases between them. The CDR3 loop is CASGHGGGTEAFF. The DNA for the CDR3 is TGTGCTAGTGGTCATGGGGGAGGGACTGAAGCTTTCTTT.

V gene TRBV5-6 combines with J gene TRBJ1-2, with a possible D match to TRBD1 (5 bases). Trimming stripped 0 bases from V and 8 bases from J, with 11 bases between. CDR3 length: 13 amino acids. Per the germline V gene, CDR1 is SGHDT and CDR2 is YYEEEE. The CDR3 sequence is CASSLARQRGYTF. In nucleotides, the CDR3 is TGTGCCAGCAGCTTGGCCAGACAGAGGGGCTACACCTTC. Combining the CDR3 with reference TRBV5-6 and TRBJ1-2 gives the whole variable domain DAGVTQSPTHLIKTRGQQVTLRCSPKSGHDTVSWYQQALGQGPQFIFQYYEEEERQRGNFPDRFSGHQFPNYSSELNVNALLLGDSALYLCASSLARQRGYTFGSGTRLTVV.

This clone was detected only a few times. This chain joins TRBV29-1 and TRBJ2-1; 7 nucleotides line up with TRBD2. This CDR3 comprises 15 residues. Germline V CDR1 and CDR2: SQVTM, ANQGSEA. Trimming took 7 bases from V and 0 from J; bases not matched to a gene: 9. The CDR3 loop is CSASSGTHSYNEQFF. The DNA for the CDR3 is TGCAGCGCCTCCAGCGGGACCCACTCCTACAATGAGCAGTTCTTC.

The chain uses TRBV25-1 and TRBJ2-5; possibly TRBD2 for D (6 bases). Germline V gives CDR1 MGHDK, CDR2 SYGVNS. Trimming took off 5 bases at V and 9 bases at J, with 10 bases between the two ends. The CDR3 covers 11 residues. The CDR3 sequence is CASSPGGAQYF. CDR3 nucleotide sequence: TGTGCCAGCAGTCCCGGCGGGGCCCAGTACTTC. Complete variable domain (other parts from reference TRBV25-1 and TRBJ2-5): EADIYQTPRYLVIGTGKKITLECSQTMGHDKMYWYQQDPGMELHLIHYSYGVNSTEKGDLSSESTVSRIRTEHFPLTLESARPSHTSQYLCASSPGGAQYFGPGTRLLVL.

This sequence joins TRBV6-5 and TRBJ2-1; 8 bases agree with TRBD1. The CDR3 consists of 14 residues. V lost 8 bases, J lost 4 bases, and 7 bases stayed unmatched. Per the germline V gene, CDR1 is MNHEY and CDR2 is SVGAGI. DNA for the CDR3: TGTGCCAGCGCGGACAGGGCGAAGTACAATGAGCAGTTCTTC. This encodes CASADRAKYNEQFF.

CDR3 coding DNA: TGTGCCAGCAGCTTAGATGGGCAGCCAACCGGGGAGCTGTTTTTT. Translation: CASSLDGQPTGELFF. The J gene is TRBJ2-2, the V gene TRBV11-2; no clear D gene. In germline, CDR1 is SGHAT, CDR2 FQNNGV. Trimming took off 0 bases at V and 5 bases at J, with 10 bases between the two ends. This CDR3 comprises 15 residues.

The rearrangement uses TRBV6-1 and TRBJ2-3; 7 bases are shared with TRBD2. V was pared by 5 bases and J by 4 bases, with 6 bases of the junction left unmatched. The CDR3 is made up of 14 amino acids. Per the germline V gene, CDR1 is MNHNS and CDR2 is SASEGT. The chain's CDR3 is CASSLGLAADTQYF. Here the CDR3 DNA reads TGTGCCAGCAGTTTGGGGCTAGCGGCAGATACGCAGTATTTT.

Comments on this clone: Distinct nucleotide sequences in the sample also encode this CDR3. The chain recombines TRBV9 with TRBJ2-1; TRBD2 is a possible D gene (6 bases). This CDR3 comprises 14 residues. CDR1 SGDLS and CDR2 YYNGEE come from the germline V gene. The V end was cut by 0 bases, the J end by 2 bases, with 6 bases between. CDR3 nucleotides: TGTGCCAGCAGCGTAGCGGGGGCCTACAATGAGCAGTTCTTC. Its protein product is CASSVAGAYNEQFF.

This clone has just a few counts. The V call is TRBV13, the J call TRBJ2-1; TRBD1 is a possible D gene (5 bases). The germline V gene encodes CDR1 PRHDT and CDR2 FYEKMQ (reference sequence). The V gene lost 4 bases and the J gene lost 5 bases, with 9 bases spanning the gap. The CDR3 contains 13 residues. The CDR3 protein is CASSSIGDNEQFF. In DNA form, the CDR3 reads TGTGCCAGCAGCTCAATAGGGGACAATGAGCAGTTCTTC.

The V call is TRBV19, the J call TRBJ1-5; D is possibly TRBD1 (6 bases). Deletions cut 2 bases from V and 6 bases from J, with 14 bases between. Germline V CDR1 and CDR2: LNHDA, SQIVND (reference sequence). CDR3 size: 15 residues. The CDR3 here is CASSIRPRGGQPQHF. The CDR3 DNA reads as TGTGCCAGTAGTATAAGGCCCAGGGGCGGTCAGCCCCAGCATTTT.

This clone occurred a few times. The rearrangement uses TRBV6-1 and TRBJ1-5, with TRBD1 matching 9 bases. CDR3 length: 15 amino acids. Trimming at V came to 4 bases and at J to 3 bases, leaving 4 bases not matched to a gene. Germline lookup yields CDR1 MNHNS and CDR2 SASEGT. The CDR3 bases are TGTGCCAGCAGTGTTACAGGGGGCGTCAATCAGCCCCAGCATTTT. Translation: CASSVTGGVNQPQHF.

The chain has TRBV28 and TRBJ1-4; D is unclear. Germline CDR1 is MDHEN and CDR2 is SYDVKM. The CDR3 is made up of 13 amino acids. V lost 3 bases and J 5 bases, leaving 7 bases between the germline ends. The CDR3 coding sequence is TGTGCCAGCAGTTTGTCAGAAAATGAAAAACTGTTTTTT. Translation: CASSLSENEKLFF.

This clone was recorded once. Germline is not matched at one junction end, which may reflect a read error. The J gene is TRBJ2-7, the V gene TRBV27; 12 nucleotides line up with TRBD2. The germline gives CDR1 MNHEY, CDR2 SMNVEV (reference sequence). CDR3 size: 14 residues. CDR3 sequence (DNA): TGTGCCGGCAGCCGACTAGCGGGAGTGAACGAGCAGTACTTC. This sequence encodes CAGSRLAGVNEQYF.

The genes are TRBV5-4 and TRBJ1-2; D gene uncertain. Germline V gene lookup returns CDR1 SGHNT and CDR2 YYREEE (reference sequence). Trimming cost V 1 base and J 2 bases, with 6 bases left between them. The CDR3 totals 13 residues. Written as DNA, the CDR3 is TGTGCCAGCAGCTTGCCCAGGAACTATGGCTACACCTTC. Its protein product is CASSLPRNYGYTF.

This clone was seen only once. The chain joins TRBV19 to TRBJ1-5, with D unresolved. V shed 4 bases and J shed 9 bases, with 13 bases lying between them. Per the germline V gene, CDR1 is LNHDA and CDR2 is SQIVND (reference sequence). This CDR3 spans 13 amino acids. The CDR3 DNA sequence: TGTGCCAGTAGTACGCAGACAATCCCGCCCCAGCATTTT. The encoded protein is CASSTQTIPPQHF.